A selection of T cell receptor beta chains follows, all from one sample in a study of blood T cell repertoires in COVID-19. Sequencing was performed with immunoSEQ multiplex PCR; in TCRdb, only in-frame clones are kept and a portion is missing. The profile shows roughly 200,000 clones, around nine tenths of them singletons. The sequenced sample was peripheral blood. The receptors shown here come from a man in his sixties who had recovered from COVID-19. The CDR3 runs from the conserved cysteine through the conserved F or W. Fields, in order: V gene, clone size, J gene, CDR3 protein. Clone size, where shown, is once, few, many, or a class for clones that have expanded.

>TRBV7-6|-|TRBJ2-5
CASSPGETQYF
>TRBV25-1|-|TRBJ2-3
CASSDRGGVTDTQYF
>TRBV7-9|-|TRBJ1-2
CASSVYYGYTF
>TRBV9|-|TRBJ2-2
CASSVDSGELFF
>TRBV30|-|TRBJ2-7
CAWSRNLQVHYEQYF
>TRBV9|-|TRBJ1-6
CASSGGGGTYNSPLHF
>TRBV6-5|-|TRBJ1-5
CASSLGTQSNQPQHF
>TRBV12-3/TRBV12-4|-|TRBJ1-2
CASSRDSYGYTF
>TRBV7-9|-|TRBJ1-2
CASSYTGGGYGYTF
>TRBV30|-|TRBJ1-1
CAWSRVDRAGTEAFF
>TRBV7-2|once|TRBJ2-7
CASSLSGRYEQYF
>TRBV5-6|-|TRBJ2-5
CASSSPLAGGTETQYF
>TRBV5-1|-|TRBJ2-2
CASSPLGDQYGTGELFF
>TRBV2|-|TRBJ2-5
CASSGRRVETQYF
>TRBV7-3|-|TRBJ2-1
CASSGDAESNEQFF
>TRBV7-2|once|TRBJ2-7
CASSLPGLAGSKQYF